These T cell receptor beta chains were read from a single sample in a study of regulatory T cells in long-lasting Graves disease. TCRdb re-called the multiplex PCR reads with MiXCR, one entry per CDR3 protein. The sample gives roughly 440,000 distinct CDR3 sequences, about 17% of which show up once; around 23% is in the top ten. These data were likewise used in another study, on T cells in Graves' hyperthyroidism and ophthalmopathy.

The sequencing here drew on peripheral blood mononuclear cells (PBMCs), taken at new diagnosis, from a patient treated with antithyroid drugs. These receptor sequences come from a woman between 18 and 30 years old with Graves disease. Both conserved end residues are part of each CDR3. The D gene is left open where the match is weak. Clone size is shown for a subset of rows, as once, few, many or a class of expanded clone.

abundance	v_gene	d_gene	j_gene	CDR3nt	CDR3aa
few	TRBV15	NA	TRBJ2-7	TGTGCCACCAGTCTCGACGGGCCAATCTACGAGCAGTACTTC	CATSLDGPIYEQYF
many	TRBV5-1	NA	TRBJ2-1	TGCGCCAGCAGTGAAGACGGGAGATCCCTTAGCTCCTACAATGAGCAGTTCTTC	CASSEDGRSLSSYNEQFF
NA	TRBV7-2	TRBD2	TRBJ2-1	TGTGCCAGCAGCTTTAGTCGCGGGAGCGCTAATGAGCAGTTCTTC	CASSFSRGSANEQFF
NA	TRBV5-1	NA	TRBJ1-1	TGCGCCAGCAGCCTCCAACCGGGAATGAACACTGAAGCTTTCTTT	CASSLQPGMNTEAFF
many	TRBV28	TRBD2	TRBJ2-7	TGTGCCAGCAGGGCCCCTGGCGGGAGGGACTACGAGCAGTACTTC	CASRAPGGRDYEQYF
many	TRBV6-5	TRBD1	TRBJ2-3	TGTGCCAGCAGTTACCTTGACAGGGTCCACCCAACAGATACGCAGTATTTT	CASSYLDRVHPTDTQYF
few	TRBV7-2	NA	TRBJ2-2	TGTGCCAGCAGCTTATCTACGCGGGGCACCGGGGAGCTGTTTTTT	CASSLSTRGTGELFF
many	TRBV11-1	NA	TRBJ1-1	TGTGCCAGCAGCTTGGGAGTGATGAACACTGAAGCTTTCTTT	CASSLGVMNTEAFF
many	TRBV28	NA	TRBJ2-7	TGTGCCAGCAGTCTATGGGTTCGTGAGCAGTACTTC	CASSLWVREQYF
many	TRBV6-1	TRBD2	TRBJ2-5	TGTGCCAGCAGTGAGTCTAGCGGACGCCAAGAGACCCAGTACTTC	CASSESSGRQETQYF
many	TRBV24-1	NA	TRBJ2-1	TGTGCCACCAGCGACCAGTCGAACTCCTACAATGAGCAGTTCTTC	CATSDQSNSYNEQFF
NA	TRBV30	NA	TRBJ2-6	TGTGCGCAGGCTCTCTCTTGGGCCAACGTCCTGACTTTC	CAQALSWANVLTF
few	TRBV28	TRBD1	TRBJ2-5	TGTGCCAGCAGTTTATCGGGACAGGTTGGTTGGTCGGAGACCCAGTACTTC	CASSLSGQVGWSETQYF
few	TRBV10-2	TRBD2	TRBJ2-7	TGCGCCAGCAGGACTAGCGGGGCGCTCTACGAGCAGTACTTC	CASRTSGALYEQYF
NA	TRBV7-9	NA	TRBJ2-7	TGTGCCAGCAGACCCGGACTAAATAGCTACGAGCAGTACTTC	CASRPGLNSYEQYF
many	TRBV11-1	NA	TRBJ1-5	TGTGCCAGCAGCCGGTCTGGGACGGAGCCCCAGCATTTT	CASSRSGTEPQHF
NA	TRBV24-1	NA	TRBJ2-5	TGTGCCACCAGTGATTTTGGTCGGGATCGAGAGACCCAGTACTTC	CATSDFGRDRETQYF
few	TRBV13	NA	TRBJ2-7	TGTGCCAGCAGCGCAAAAAGAACCTACGAGCAGTACTTC	CASSAKRTYEQYF
NA	TRBV5-4	TRBD2	TRBJ2-5	TGTGCCAGCAGCCTGGGGGTAGCGGGAGGGCCAGGGGAGACCCAGTACTTC	CASSLGVAGGPGETQYF
few	TRBV7-8	NA	TRBJ2-3	TGTGCCAGCAGCTTATTAATGATTGGGACCAACACAGATACGCAGTATTTT	CASSLLMIGTNTDTQYF
NA	TRBV30	TRBD2	TRBJ2-7	TGTGCCTGGAGTGGGGGACTAGCGGGAGACGAGCAGTACTTC	CAWSGGLAGDEQYF
many	TRBV27	TRBD2	TRBJ2-3	TGTGCCAGCAGTTTATTGACTAGCGGGAGTAGAACCCCAGATACGCAGTATTTT	CASSLLTSGSRTPDTQYF
few	TRBV10-3	NA	TRBJ2-2	TGTGCCATCAGAGACTCGATCGGGGAGCTGTTTTTT	CAIRDSIGELFF
NA	TRBV6-1	NA	TRBJ2-2	TGTGCCAGCAGAATAAGTGGGGCCGGGGAGCTGTTTTTT	CASRISGAGELFF
NA	TRBV6-1	NA	TRBJ2-7	TGTGCCAGCAGCGAGGGATCAGGGTCCTACGAGCAGTACTTC	CASSEGSGSYEQYF
many	TRBV20-1	NA	TRBJ2-3	TGCAGTGCTAGGCGGGGCACAGATACGCAGTATTTT	CSARRGTDTQYF
many	TRBV9	TRBD2	TRBJ2-7	TGTGCCAGCAGCGCTGGGACTAGCGGGCTCGAGCAGTACTTC	CASSAGTSGLEQYF
NA	TRBV5-6	NA	TRBJ1-1	TGTGCCAGCAGCACCAGGCTTAGGCCTGAAGCTTTCTTT	CASSTRLRPEAFF
many	TRBV11-2	NA	TRBJ2-2	TGTGCCAGCAGCTTAGAGGGGGCCGGGGAGCTGTTTTTT	CASSLEGAGELFF
few	TRBV12-3/TRBV12-4	NA	TRBJ2-2	TGTGCCAGCAGTTTAAAAGGGGCCGGGGAGCTGTTTTTT	CASSLKGAGELFF
NA	TRBV5-4	NA	TRBJ2-1	TGTGCCAGCAGCTTGGTATCCCTAGCAGCACACTCCTACAATGAGCAGTTCTTC	CASSLVSLAAHSYNEQFF
many	TRBV28	NA	TRBJ2-3	TGTGCCAGCAGGATCTCCGGGACGGTTGCTTCAGATACGCAGTATTTT	CASRISGTVASDTQYF
NA	TRBV7-7	NA	TRBJ2-7	TGTGCTAGCAGCTTAGTACTAGGAGGCGAGCAGTACTTC	CASSLVLGGEQYF
few	TRBV7-9	NA	TRBJ2-1	TGTGCCAGCAGCTTAGCTGGGGCTAGTCGGTTCTTC	CASSLAGASRFF
few	TRBV6-1	TRBD2	TRBJ2-1	TGTGCCAGCAGATTTAGCGGGGCGGACAATGAGCAGTTCTTC	CASRFSGADNEQFF
few	TRBV19	NA	TRBJ2-1	TGTGCCAGTACCCCTTCCTTGGGGGTTTCGTCCTACAATGAGCAGTTCTTC	CASTPSLGVSSYNEQFF
many	TRBV27	NA	TRBJ2-5	TGTGCCAGCAGTTTGAAGGGGGGGGAGACCCAGTACTTC	CASSLKGGETQYF
few	TRBV20-1	NA	TRBJ2-3	TGCAGTGCTAGGGGCCTACTCACAGATACGCAGTATTTT	CSARGLLTDTQYF
many	TRBV7-8	TRBD2	TRBJ2-5	TGTGCCAGCTGTAGCGGGAGTCAAGAGACCCAGTACTTC	CASCSGSQETQYF
NA	TRBV30	NA	TRBJ2-1	TGTGCCCCGCAGCGGAGGCCCGCCTACAATGAGCAGTTCTTC	CAPQRRPAYNEQFF
NA	TRBV11-2	NA	TRBJ2-1	TGTGCCAGCAGCCCGAATAGGGCCAATGAGCAGTTCTTC	CASSPNRANEQFF
many	TRBV7-9	NA	TRBJ2-5	TGTGCCAGCACCTCGACCCCGGGGGCGGAGGAGACCCAGTACTTC	CASTSTPGAEETQYF
many	TRBV2	NA	TRBJ1-2	TGTGCCAGCAGCGCCCAAACCCAGTCCTATGGCTACACCTTC	CASSAQTQSYGYTF
NA	TRBV3-1	NA	TRBJ1-5	TGTGCCAGCAGCTTATTCAACAATCAGCCCCAGCATTTT	CASSLFNNQPQHF
few	TRBV9	NA	TRBJ2-7	TGTGCCAGCAGCGTAGACAGGGGAGGAGCCTACGAGCAGTACTTC	CASSVDRGGAYEQYF
NA	TRBV20-1	TRBD2	TRBJ2-1	TGCAGTTCTTACCGCGGACTAGCGGGAGGGAACGAGCAGTTCTTC	CSSYRGLAGGNEQFF
NA	TRBV29-1	TRBD2	TRBJ2-2	TGCAGCGTTGTGGTTTTAGCGGGAGGGTACACCGGGGAGCTGTTTTTT	CSVVVLAGGYTGELFF
NA	TRBV25-1	TRBD1	TRBJ2-7	TGTGCCAGCAGTCCCCACAGGGGGAACGAGCAGTACTTC	CASSPHRGNEQYF
few	TRBV7-8	NA	TRBJ1-1	TGTGCCAGCAGCTTACAAAGAGCCCCCGGCCACTTGAACACTGAAGCTTTCTTT	CASSLQRAPGHLNTEAFF
NA	TRBV20-1	TRBD2	TRBJ2-2	TGCAGTGCTAGAGATCCTAACGGGAGGTGGACCGGGGAGCTGTTTTTT	CSARDPNGRWTGELFF
many	TRBV2	NA	TRBJ2-4	TGTGCCAGCAGCGAGGGACCTGGAAGGGACATTCAGTACTTC	CASSEGPGRDIQYF
many	TRBV29-1	TRBD1	TRBJ2-7	TGCAGCGTCATAGGGACAGGGAGCTCCTACGAGCAGTACTTC	CSVIGTGSSYEQYF
many	TRBV6-4	TRBD2	TRBJ2-1	TGTGCCAGCAGTGACTCGTCTAGCGGGGATTACAATGAGCAGTTCTTC	CASSDSSSGDYNEQFF
many	TRBV27	NA	TRBJ1-1	TGTGCCAGCAGCTACCGGGCGGAGAACACTGAAGCTTTCTTT	CASSYRAENTEAFF
few	TRBV28	TRBD1	TRBJ2-3	TGTGCCAGCAGCCCTACCGGGACAGTAGGGACAGATACGCAGTATTTT	CASSPTGTVGTDTQYF
many	TRBV20-1	NA	TRBJ2-7	TGCAGTCCATACCAGGGATCCCGCTACGAGCAGTACTTC	CSPYQGSRYEQYF